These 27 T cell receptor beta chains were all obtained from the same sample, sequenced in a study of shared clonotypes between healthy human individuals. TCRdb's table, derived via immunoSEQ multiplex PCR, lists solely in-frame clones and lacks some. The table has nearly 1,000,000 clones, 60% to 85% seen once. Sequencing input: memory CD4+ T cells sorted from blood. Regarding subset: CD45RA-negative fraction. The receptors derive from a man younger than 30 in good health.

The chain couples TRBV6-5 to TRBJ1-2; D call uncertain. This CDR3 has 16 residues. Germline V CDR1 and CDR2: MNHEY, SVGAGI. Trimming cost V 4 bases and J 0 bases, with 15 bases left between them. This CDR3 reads CASSFSSHTPNYGYTF. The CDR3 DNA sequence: TGTGCCAGCAGTTTTTCCTCACACACACCTAACTATGGCTACACCTTC.

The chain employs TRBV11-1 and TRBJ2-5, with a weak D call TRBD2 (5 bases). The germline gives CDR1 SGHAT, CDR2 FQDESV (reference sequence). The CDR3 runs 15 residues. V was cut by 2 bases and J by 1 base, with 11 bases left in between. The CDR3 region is CASSLSFGLQETQYF. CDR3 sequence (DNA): TGTGCCAGCAGCTTATCTTTCGGACTCCAAGAGACCCAGTACTTC.

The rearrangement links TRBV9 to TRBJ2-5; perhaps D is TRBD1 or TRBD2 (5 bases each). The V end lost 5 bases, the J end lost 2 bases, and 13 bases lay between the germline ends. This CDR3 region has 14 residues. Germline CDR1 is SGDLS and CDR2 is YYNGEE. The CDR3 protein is CASSEGPLQETQYF. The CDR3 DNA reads TGTGCCAGCAGTGAGGGACCTTTGCAAGAGACCCAGTACTTC.

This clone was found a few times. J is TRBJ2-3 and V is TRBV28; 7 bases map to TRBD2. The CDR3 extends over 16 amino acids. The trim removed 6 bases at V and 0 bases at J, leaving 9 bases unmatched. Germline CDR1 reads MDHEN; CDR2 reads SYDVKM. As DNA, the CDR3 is TGTGCCAGCAGGCCGGCCGGAGCGGGGAGCACAGATACGCAGTATTTT. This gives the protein CASRPAGAGSTDTQYF.

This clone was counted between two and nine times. In nucleotides, the CDR3 is TGTGCCAGCCATGCTAGCAATCAGCCCCAGCATTTT. Translating it yields CASHASNQPQHF. The chain employs TRBV19 and TRBJ1-5, with unresolved D. The V gene's germline CDR1 is LNHDA and CDR2 SQIVND (reference sequence). The CDR3 has 12 residues. V gave up 9 bases and J gave up 0 bases, with 6 bases separating them.

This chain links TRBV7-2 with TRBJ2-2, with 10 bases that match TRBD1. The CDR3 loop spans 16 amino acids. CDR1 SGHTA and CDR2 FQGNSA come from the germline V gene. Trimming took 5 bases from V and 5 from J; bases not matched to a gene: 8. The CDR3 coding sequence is TGTGCCAGCAGCGGACGGGGACAGGGGAGAACCGGGGAGCTGTTTTTT. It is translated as CASSGRGQGRTGELFF.

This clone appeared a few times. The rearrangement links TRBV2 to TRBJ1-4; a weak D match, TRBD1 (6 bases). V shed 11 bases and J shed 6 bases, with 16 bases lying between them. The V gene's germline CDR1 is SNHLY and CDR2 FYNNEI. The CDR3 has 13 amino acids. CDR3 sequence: CAGVQGQYEKLFF. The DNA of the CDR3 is TGTGCCGGGGTTCAGGGGCAATATGAAAAACTGTTTTTT.

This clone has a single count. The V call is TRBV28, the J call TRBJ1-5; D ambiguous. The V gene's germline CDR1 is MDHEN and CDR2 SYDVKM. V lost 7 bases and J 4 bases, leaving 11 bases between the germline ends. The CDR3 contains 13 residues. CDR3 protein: CASTSLTNQPQHF. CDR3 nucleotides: TGTGCCAGCACCTCTCTCACGAATCAGCCCCAGCATTTT.

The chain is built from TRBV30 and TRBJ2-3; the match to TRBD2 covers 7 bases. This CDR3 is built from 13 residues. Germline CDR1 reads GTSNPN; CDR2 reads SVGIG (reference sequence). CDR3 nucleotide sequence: TGTGCTTCCTCATTTAGCGGGACAGATACGCAGTATTTT. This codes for CASSFSGTDTQYF.

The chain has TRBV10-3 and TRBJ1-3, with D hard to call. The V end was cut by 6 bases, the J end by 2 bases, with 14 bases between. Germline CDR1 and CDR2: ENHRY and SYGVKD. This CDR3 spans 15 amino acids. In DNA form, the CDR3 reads TGTGCCATCAGGGAAAGAAGGCTCCCTGGAAACACCATATATTTT. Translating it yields CAIRERRLPGNTIYF.

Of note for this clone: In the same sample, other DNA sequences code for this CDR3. The CDR3 here is CASSLGGGETQYF. Here the CDR3 DNA reads TGCGCCAGCAGCTTGGGAGGCGGGGAGACCCAGTACTTC. V is TRBV5-1 and J is TRBJ2-5, with D tentatively TRBD2 (5 bases). Germline V gives CDR1 SGHRS, CDR2 YFSETQ. The length of the CDR3 is 13 residues. Deletions cut 0 bases from V and 5 bases from J, with 8 bases between.

CDR3 sequence reads: CAWSVQSGTQYF. The CDR3 bases are TGTGCCTGGAGTGTACAAAGTGGGACCCAGTACTTC. The gene calls are TRBV30 and TRBJ2-5; D not certain. Trimming stripped 0 bases from V and 7 bases from J, with 9 bases between. From germline, CDR1 is GTSNPN and CDR2 SVGIG (reference sequence). There are 12 residues in the CDR3.

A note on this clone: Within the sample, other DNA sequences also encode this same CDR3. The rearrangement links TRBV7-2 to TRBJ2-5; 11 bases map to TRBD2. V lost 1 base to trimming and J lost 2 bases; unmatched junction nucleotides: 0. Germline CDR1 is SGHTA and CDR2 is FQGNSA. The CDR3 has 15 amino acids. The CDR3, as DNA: TGTGCCAGCAGCTTAGGGACTAGCGGGCAAGAGACCCAGTACTTC. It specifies CASSLGTSGQETQYF. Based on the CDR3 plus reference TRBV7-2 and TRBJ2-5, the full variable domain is GAGVSQSPSNKVTEKGKDVELRCDPISGHTALYWYRQSLGQGLEFLIYFQGNSAPDKSGLPSDRFSAERTGGSVSTLTIQRTQQEDSAVYLCASSLGTSGQETQYFGPGTRLLVL.

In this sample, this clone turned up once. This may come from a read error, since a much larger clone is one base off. CDR3 amino acids: CASETQGNTEAFF. The CDR3 DNA reads as TGTGCCAGCGAAACCCAGGGGAACACTGAAGCTTTCTTT. The V and J genes are TRBV2 and TRBJ1-1; the D gene is possibly TRBD1 (5 bases). There are 13 residues in the CDR3. CDR1 and CDR2 from the germline V gene are SNHLY and FYNNEI. Trimming took 8 bases from V and 1 from J, leaving 11 bases between them.

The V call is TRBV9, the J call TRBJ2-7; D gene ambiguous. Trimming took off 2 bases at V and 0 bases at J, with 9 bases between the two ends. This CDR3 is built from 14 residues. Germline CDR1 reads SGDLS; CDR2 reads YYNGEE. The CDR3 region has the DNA TGTGCCAGCAGCGTTGCCGCCAGCTCCTACGAGCAGTACTTC. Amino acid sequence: CASSVAASSYEQYF.

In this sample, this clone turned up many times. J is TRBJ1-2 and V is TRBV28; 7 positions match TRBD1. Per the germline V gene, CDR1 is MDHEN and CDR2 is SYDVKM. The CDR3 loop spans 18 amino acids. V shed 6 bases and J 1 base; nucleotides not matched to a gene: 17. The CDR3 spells CASSTIGWTGQNNYGYTF. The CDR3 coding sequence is TGTGCCAGCAGCACAATCGGGTGGACAGGCCAAAATAACTATGGCTACACCTTC.

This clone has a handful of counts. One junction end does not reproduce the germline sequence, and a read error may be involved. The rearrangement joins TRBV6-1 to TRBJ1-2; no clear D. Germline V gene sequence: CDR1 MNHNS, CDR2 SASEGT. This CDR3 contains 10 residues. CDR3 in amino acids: CASNEYGYTF. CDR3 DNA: TGTGCCAGCAATGAATATGGCTACACCTTC.

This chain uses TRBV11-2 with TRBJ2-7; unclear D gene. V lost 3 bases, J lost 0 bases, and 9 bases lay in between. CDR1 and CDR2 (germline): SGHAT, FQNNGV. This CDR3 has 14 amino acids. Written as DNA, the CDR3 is TGTGCCAGCAGCTTTTCCCGAGACTCCTACGAGCAGTACTTC. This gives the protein CASSFSRDSYEQYF.

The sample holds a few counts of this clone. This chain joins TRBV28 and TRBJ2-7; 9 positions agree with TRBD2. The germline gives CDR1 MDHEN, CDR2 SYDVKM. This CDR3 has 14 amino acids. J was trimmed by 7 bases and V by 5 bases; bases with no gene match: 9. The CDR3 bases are TGTGCCAGCAGTCGGAGCGGGGGGCCTCGGGAGCAGTACTTC. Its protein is CASSRSGGPREQYF.

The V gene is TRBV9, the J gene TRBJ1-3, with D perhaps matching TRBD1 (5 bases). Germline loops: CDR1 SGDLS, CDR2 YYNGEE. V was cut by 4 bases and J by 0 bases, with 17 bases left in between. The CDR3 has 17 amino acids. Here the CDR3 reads CASSRGKAGISGNTIYF. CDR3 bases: TGTGCCAGCAGCAGGGGTAAAGCTGGGATCTCTGGAAACACCATATATTTT.

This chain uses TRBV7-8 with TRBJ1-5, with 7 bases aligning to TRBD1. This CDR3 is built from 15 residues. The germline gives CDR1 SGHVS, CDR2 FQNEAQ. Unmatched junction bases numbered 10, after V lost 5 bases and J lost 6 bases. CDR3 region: CASSPGTALGQPQHF. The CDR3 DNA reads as TGTGCCAGCAGCCCAGGGACAGCTTTAGGTCAGCCCCAGCATTTT.

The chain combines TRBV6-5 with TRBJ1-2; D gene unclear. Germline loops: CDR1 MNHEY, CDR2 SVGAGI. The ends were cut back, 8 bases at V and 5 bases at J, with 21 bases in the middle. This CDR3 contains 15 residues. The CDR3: CASHTQRLGHYGYTF. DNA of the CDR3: TGTGCCAGCCACACCCAACGACTAGGCCATTATGGCTACACCTTC.

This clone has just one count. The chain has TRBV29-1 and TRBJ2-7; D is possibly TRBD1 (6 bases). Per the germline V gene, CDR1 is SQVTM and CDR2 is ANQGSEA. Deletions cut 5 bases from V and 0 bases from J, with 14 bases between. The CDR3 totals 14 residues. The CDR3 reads CSVTGIGGSYEQYF. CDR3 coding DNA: TGCAGCGTTACAGGGATCGGAGGCTCCTACGAGCAGTACTTC.

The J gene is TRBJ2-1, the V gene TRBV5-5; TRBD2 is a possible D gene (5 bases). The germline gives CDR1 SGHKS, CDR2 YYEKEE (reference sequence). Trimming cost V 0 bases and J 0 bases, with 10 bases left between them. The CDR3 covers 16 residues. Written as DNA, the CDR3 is TGTGCCAGCAGCTTGGAACGGGCGGGCTCCTACAATGAGCAGTTCTTC. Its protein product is CASSLERAGSYNEQFF.

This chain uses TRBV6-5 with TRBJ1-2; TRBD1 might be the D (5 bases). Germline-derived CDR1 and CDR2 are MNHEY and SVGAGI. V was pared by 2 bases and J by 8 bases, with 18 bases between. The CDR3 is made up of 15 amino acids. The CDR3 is CASSYRGLRAGGYTF. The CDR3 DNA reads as TGTGCCAGCAGTTACCGGGGCTTAAGGGCCGGGGGCTACACCTTC.

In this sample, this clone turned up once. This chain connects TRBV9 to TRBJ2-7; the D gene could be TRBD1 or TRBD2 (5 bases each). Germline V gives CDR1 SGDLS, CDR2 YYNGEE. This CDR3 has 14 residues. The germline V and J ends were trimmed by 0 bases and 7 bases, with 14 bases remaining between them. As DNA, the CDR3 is TGTGCCAGCAGCGTAGCAGGGCCTGGCGGGGAGCAGTACTTC. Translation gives CASSVAGPGGEQYF.

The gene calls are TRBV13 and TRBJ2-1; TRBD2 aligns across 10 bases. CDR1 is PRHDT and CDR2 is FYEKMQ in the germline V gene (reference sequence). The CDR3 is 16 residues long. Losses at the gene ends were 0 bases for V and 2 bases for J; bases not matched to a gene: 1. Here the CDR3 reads CASSLGSGGAYNEQFF. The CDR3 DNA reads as TGTGCCAGCAGCTTAGGGAGCGGGGGGGCCTACAATGAGCAGTTCTTC.